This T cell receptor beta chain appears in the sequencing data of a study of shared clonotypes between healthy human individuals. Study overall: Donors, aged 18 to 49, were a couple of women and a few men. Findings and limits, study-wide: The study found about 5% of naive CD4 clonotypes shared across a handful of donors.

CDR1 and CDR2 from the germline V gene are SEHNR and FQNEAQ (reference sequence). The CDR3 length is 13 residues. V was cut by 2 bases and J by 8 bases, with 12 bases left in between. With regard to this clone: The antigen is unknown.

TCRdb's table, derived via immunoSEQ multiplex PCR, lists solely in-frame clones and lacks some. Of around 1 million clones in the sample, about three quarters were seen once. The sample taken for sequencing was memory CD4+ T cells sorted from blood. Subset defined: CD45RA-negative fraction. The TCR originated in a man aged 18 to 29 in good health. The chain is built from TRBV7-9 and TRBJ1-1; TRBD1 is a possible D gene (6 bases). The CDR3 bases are TGTGCCAGCAGCTTACAGGAAAGGGGGGAAGCTTTCTTT. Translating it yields CASSLQERGEAFF.